These 20 T cell receptor beta chains were sequenced from one sample in a study of CD8+CD57+ T cells in acquired aplastic anemia. The study profiled TCR beta VDJ and CDR3 using genomic DNA as template. TCRdb recomputed calls from the reads with MiXCR, one row per CDR3 protein. The data contain hundreds of thousands of distinct CDR3 sequences, about 56% of them singletons. Source material: sorted CD4+, CD8+, or CD8+CD57+ T cells (not recorded which) from PBMCs. These receptors all stem from a human donor with severe aplastic anemia or a healthy control (not recorded which).

The gene calls are TRBV6-2 or TRBV6-3 and TRBJ1-1, with TRBD1 matching 7 bases. In germline, CDR1 is MNHEY, CDR2 SVGEGT. CDR3 length: 14 amino acids. J lost 1 base, V lost 7 bases, and 6 bases had no gene match. The CDR3 DNA reads as TGTGCCAGCAAAAGGACAGGCACGAACACTGAAGCTTTCTTT. It yields the protein CASKRTGTNTEAFF.

This clonotype was detected ten times or more. The rearrangement joins TRBV25-1 to TRBJ2-2, with 8 bases identical to TRBD1. Germline values: CDR1 MGHDK, CDR2 SYGVNS. Germline trimming cut 3 bases from V and 3 bases from J; bases unmatched to any gene: 0. The CDR3 covers 14 residues. The CDR3 loop reads CASSEDRDTGELFF. CDR3 nucleotides: TGTGCCAGCAGTGAGGACAGGGACACCGGGGAGCTGTTTTTT.

The chain recombines TRBV6-5 with TRBJ1-2; no clear D gene. The V gene's germline CDR1 is MNHEY and CDR2 SVGAGI. The CDR3 has 13 residues. Trimming left V 10 bases short and J 8 bases short, with 20 bases between. This chain's CDR3 is CATRPAGTAGYTF. DNA of the CDR3: TGTGCCACCCGCCCGGCAGGCACAGCGGGCTACACCTTC.

The chain has TRBV7-2 and TRBJ2-7; unclear D gene. The CDR3 spans 17 residues. CDR1 and CDR2 from the germline V gene are SGHTA and FQGNSA. Trimming stripped 2 bases from V and 2 bases from J, with 19 bases between. CDR3 in DNA: TGTGCCAGCAGCTTACTCCCTAATAGGTCACCGGCCTACGAGCAGTACTTC. Amino acid sequence: CASSLLPNRSPAYEQYF. Filled out from reference TRBV7-2 and TRBJ2-7, the complete variable domain reads GAGVSQSPSNKVTEKGKDVELRCDPISGHTALYWYRQSLGQGLEFLIYFQGNSAPDKSGLPSDRFSAERTGGSVSTLTIQRTQQEDSAVYLCASSLLPNRSPAYEQYFGPGTRLTVT.

Written as DNA, the CDR3 is TGTGCCAGCAGCCAAGTTGATTGGGCAGCTGAAGCTTTCTTT. It yields the protein CASSQVDWAAEAFF. The chain combines TRBV7-2 with TRBJ1-1; D uncertain. Between the trimmed V and J ends, which lost 5 bases and 6 bases, there was a span of 16 bases. This CDR3 comprises 14 residues. Germline lookup yields CDR1 SGHTA and CDR2 FQGNSA.

To note about this clonotype: Lacking the conserved final phenylalanine or tryptophan, this CDR3 likely reflects a read error. J is TRBJ1-5 and V is TRBV27; D not certain. This CDR3 comprises 16 residues. Looked up from germline, CDR1 is MNHEY and CDR2 is SMNVEV (reference sequence). V was trimmed by 5 bases and J by 10 bases, leaving 24 bases between them. DNA for the CDR3: TGTGCCAGCAGTCCGAACACCGGGATCTATGTGGGTCCCCAGCATCTT. Its protein product is CASSPNTGIYVGPQHL.

In its sample, this clonotype was seen a few times. The J gene is TRBJ1-2, the V gene TRBV15; D is ambiguous. V gave up 0 bases and J gave up 8 bases, with 22 bases separating them. Germline V gives CDR1 LNHNV, CDR2 YYDKDF (reference sequence). The CDR3 loop spans 17 amino acids. The CDR3 spells CATSRDLGFDGRHGYTF. CDR3 sequence (DNA): TGTGCCACCAGCAGAGATCTTGGTTTCGACGGGCGCCACGGCTACACCTTC. The variable domain in full, with the rest retrieved from reference TRBV15 and TRBJ1-2, is DAMVIQNPRYQVTQFGKPVTLSCSQTLNHNVMYWYQQKSSQAPKLLFHYYDKDFNNEADTPDNFQSRRPNTSFCFLDIRSPGLGDTAMYLCATSRDLGFDGRHGYTFGSGTRLTVV.

This chain joins TRBV7-8 and TRBJ1-5, with TRBD1 matching 7 bases. V shed 3 bases and J 4 bases; nucleotides not matched to a gene: 6. CDR1 is SGHVS and CDR2 is FQNEAQ in the germline V gene. The CDR3 has 15 amino acids. In DNA form, the CDR3 reads TGTGCCAGCAGCTTCGACCCAGGGGGGAATCAGCCCCAGCATTTT. Its protein is CASSFDPGGNQPQHF.

The chain employs TRBV12-3 or TRBV12-4 and TRBJ1-2; 8 bases fit TRBD1. Unmatched junction bases numbered 4, after V lost 4 bases and J lost 6 bases. This CDR3 comprises 13 residues. The CDR3 DNA reads as TGTGCCAGCAGTTCTTCAGGGGGCGATGGCTACACCTTC. This encodes CASSSSGGDGYTF.

The chain links TRBV29-1 to TRBJ2-3, with a possible D match to TRBD1 (6 bases). The CDR3 is 14 residues long. In germline, CDR1 is SQVTM, CDR2 ANQGSEA. Trimming took 3 bases from V and 1 from J, leaving 11 bases between them. As DNA, the CDR3 is TGCAGCGTTGACCAGGGGTTCGGCACAGATACGCAGTATTTT. It specifies CSVDQGFGTDTQYF.

CDR3 region: CAISESGRNTEAFF. CDR3 in DNA: TGTGCCATCAGTGAGTCCGGGCGTAACACTGAAGCTTTCTTT. The gene calls are TRBV10-3 and TRBJ1-1; D is uncertain. CDR3 length: 14 residues. Between the trimmed V and J ends, which lost 0 bases and 2 bases, there was a span of 7 bases. Germline V CDR1 and CDR2: ENHRY, SYGVKD.

With respect to this clonotype: With a much larger clone just one base away, this may be a read error. The missing conserved phenylalanine or tryptophan at the end of this CDR3 makes a read error likely. The chain combines TRBV6-5 with TRBJ1-5; TRBD1 might be the D (6 bases). This CDR3 is built from 15 residues. Trimming removed 2 bases from V and 8 bases from J, with 16 bases in between. Germline-derived CDR1 and CDR2 are MNHEY and SVGAGI. The CDR3 loop reads CASSYASSKGEPQHL. Written as DNA, the CDR3 is TGTGCCAGCAGTTACGCAAGTTCCAAGGGGGAGCCCCAGCATCTT.

The rearrangement joins TRBV7-2 to TRBJ1-1; 7 nucleotides line up with TRBD1. Trimming took 1 base from V and 14 from J; bases not matched to a gene: 10. This CDR3 is built from 13 residues. CDR1 is SGHTA, CDR2 FQGNSA, per germline. CDR3: CASSLGLDRDLFF. The CDR3 coding sequence is TGTGCCAGCAGCTTAGGCCTTGACAGGGATTTGTTCTTT.

The gene calls are TRBV10-3 and TRBJ2-7; no firm D call. V shed 1 base and J shed 5 bases, with 6 bases lying between them. Germline lookup yields CDR1 ENHRY and CDR2 SYGVKD. The CDR3 contains 12 residues. CDR3 nucleotides: TGTGCCATCAGTGAGTTGGTTAACGAGCAGTACTTC. Protein product: CAISELVNEQYF.

The gene calls are TRBV7-3 and TRBJ2-3; D is perhaps TRBD1 or TRBD2 (5 bases each). CDR1 is SGHTA, CDR2 FQGTGA, per germline. V was trimmed by 5 bases and J by 1 base, leaving 13 bases between them. The CDR3 sequence is 15 residues long. CDR3 nucleotides: TGTGCCAGCAGCGTCATGCAGGGAGGCACAGATACGCAGTATTTT. Translated, it gives CASSVMQGGTDTQYF.

The V gene is TRBV9, the J gene TRBJ2-1; 10 bases fit TRBD2. The germline gives CDR1 SGDLS, CDR2 YYNGEE. The CDR3 extends over 16 amino acids. V shed 4 bases, J shed 0 bases, and the junction held 4 bases outside the gene matches. The CDR3 DNA sequence: TGTGCCAGCAGCCCGCCTAGCGGGAGCTCCTACAATGAGCAGTTCTTC. Translation gives CASSPPSGSSYNEQFF.

The chain is built from TRBV14 and TRBJ1-5, with D possibly TRBD1 on 6 matching bases. V lost 1 base and J 0 bases, leaving 13 bases between the germline ends. The germline V gene has CDR1 SGHDN and CDR2 FVKESK. The CDR3 totals 17 residues. The CDR3 bases are TGTGCCAGCAGCCAAGTAGGGTGGGGGCGTAGCAATCAGCCCCAGCATTTT. Translation gives CASSQVGWGRSNQPQHF.

This chain joins TRBV20-1 and TRBJ1-5, with D possibly TRBD1 on 5 matching bases. With 5 bases removed from V and 5 bases from J, the gap between germline ends came to 7 bases. This CDR3 region has 11 residues. Germline loops: CDR1 DFQATT, CDR2 SNEGSKA (reference sequence). CDR3 sequence (DNA): TGCAGTGCTCAGGGAGATCAGCCCCAGCATTTT. Translating gives CSAQGDQPQHF.

The rearrangement uses TRBV29-1 and TRBJ2-3, with 12 bases that match TRBD1. V gave up 3 bases and J gave up 3 bases; unmatched junction bases: 4. There are 15 residues in the CDR3. Germline CDR1 and CDR2: SQVTM and ANQGSEA. The CDR3 sequence is CSVDRDRGLTDTQYF. For the CDR3, the DNA is TGCAGCGTTGACAGGGACAGGGGGCTGACAGATACGCAGTATTTT.

The V gene is TRBV24-1, the J gene TRBJ2-5, with 10 bases matching TRBD2. Germline CDR1 is KGHDR and CDR2 is SFDVKD. J was trimmed by 2 bases and V by 5 bases; bases with no gene match: 4. This CDR3 spans 15 amino acids. The CDR3 DNA sequence: TGTGCCACCAGTGTAGCGGGGGGACCTCAAGAGACCCAGTACTTC. The encoded protein is CATSVAGGPQETQYF.